The clone carrying this T cell receptor beta chain was observed a few times. Its antigen is as yet unknown. V was shortened by 6 bases and J by 6 bases, with 21 bases between the two germline ends. CDR3 length: 15 amino acids. This sample was taken from a study of T cell repertoires in cytomegalovirus infection. MiXCR was run by TCRdb on the reads, yielding one entry per CDR3 protein. The table records just under 550,000 distinct CDR3 sequences, 26% of them present only once. Study results and caveats: The study found HLA-C-restricted CMV-specific TCR beta clonotypes dominating the ex vivo response.

The source material was PBMCs. The receptor's source is a human donor in good health (CMV status not recorded). Some clones in this sample may be carry-over from other donors' samples. The gene calls are TRBV12-3 or TRBV12-4 and TRBJ2-7; D tentatively fits TRBD1 or TRBD2 (6 bases each). The CDR3 DNA reads as TGTGCCAGCAGGCCCGATTGGGGGGCCCGTGGCGAGCAGTACTTC. Its translation: CASRPDWGARGEQYF.